The sequence of this T cell receptor (beta chain) was determined in a study of blood T cell repertoires in COVID-19. Original methodology: Estimation of nucleated cell counts was performed using reference gene primer amplification. Clones were sequenced by immunoSEQ multiplex PCR, and TCRdb holds only the in-frame ones, with some missing. V, J and clone size are those of that table, while D and trimming were read from the DNA. The table has fewer than 200,000 clones, about nine tenths seen once. The V segment lost 0 bases and the J segment 7 bases; nucleotides outside the gene matches: 8. Germline values: CDR1 GTSNPN, CDR2 SVGIG (reference sequence). The CDR3 contains 14 residues.

The gene calls are TRBV30 and TRBJ1-2; 7 bases agree with TRBD1. The sequenced sample was peripheral blood. The sequence was collected from a man over 45 with acute or convalescent COVID-19. The CDR3 sequence: CAWSVEQGRGGYTF. Here the CDR3 DNA reads TGTGCCTGGAGTGTAGAACAGGGGAGAGGTGGCTACACCTTC.